The T cell receptor (beta chain) described here comes from a study of blood T cell repertoires in COVID-19. Which cohort a participant joined came from the clinical history participants gave. Generated by immunoSEQ multiplex PCR, the TCRdb table keeps only in-frame clones and is missing some. Found here are 230,000 or so clones, 70% to 90% of them singletons; the top ten hold about 15%. The CDR3 totals 19 residues. CDR1 and CDR2 from the germline V gene are KGHSH and LQKENI. V lost 0 bases to trimming and J lost 3 bases; unmatched junction nucleotides: 4. The rearrangement links TRBV18 to TRBJ2-6; 14 bases agree with TRBD2. Material: PBMCs or T cells enriched from blood (not recorded which). This receptor was identified in a woman aged 45-65 years with acute COVID-19. The CDR3 here is CASSPPGLAGARGANVLTF. The CDR3 bases are TGTGCCAGCTCACCACCGGGACTAGCGGGAGCTCGTGGGGCCAACGTCCTGACTTTC.